A selection of T cell receptor beta chains follows, all from one sample in a study of blood T cell repertoires in COVID-19. Only in-frame clones appear in the TCRdb table, and some are missing; sequencing was by immunoSEQ multiplex PCR. The sample carries roughly 290,000 clones, 75% to 90% recorded once. Source material: PBMCs or T cells enriched from blood (not recorded which). These receptors were taken from a woman in her thirties or forties who had recovered from COVID-19. Each CDR3 is given with its conserved first and last residue. D genes are given only for firm matches. Some rows mark clone size as missing; the rest say once, few, many or name a class of expanded clone.

CDR3 protein: CASSSGTGSYNEQYF; CDR3 DNA: TGTGCCAGCAGTTCCGGGACAGGGAGTTACAACGAGCAGTACTTC; J gene: TRBJ2-7; D gene: TRBD1; clone size: -; V gene: TRBV28
CDR3 protein: CASSLGPVPDYGYTF; CDR3 DNA: TGCGCCAGCAGCTTGGGTCCGGTCCCGGACTATGGCTACACCTTC; J gene: TRBJ1-2; D gene: -; clone size: -; V gene: TRBV5-1
CDR3 protein: CASSEGAGTDTQYF; CDR3 DNA: TGTGCCAGCTCAGAGGGGGCAGGCACAGATACGCAGTATTTT; J gene: TRBJ2-3; D gene: TRBD1; clone size: -; V gene: TRBV18
CDR3 protein: CASSRHTADGYTF; CDR3 DNA: TGCGCCAGCAGCCGGCACACAGCCGATGGCTACACCTTC; J gene: TRBJ1-2; D gene: -; clone size: -; V gene: TRBV5-1
CDR3 protein: CASSLDGQGGTEAFF; CDR3 DNA: TGCGCCAGCAGCTTGGATGGACAGGGAGGAACTGAAGCTTTCTTT; J gene: TRBJ1-1; D gene: TRBD1; clone size: -; V gene: TRBV5-1
CDR3 protein: CASSVPGSYNSPLHF; CDR3 DNA: TGTGCCAGCAGCGTCCCGGGGTCTTATAATTCACCCCTCCACTTT; J gene: TRBJ1-6; D gene: -; clone size: -; V gene: TRBV9
CDR3 protein: CASSTYRETFF; CDR3 DNA: TGTGCCAGCAGCACGTACAGGGAAACTTTCTTT; J gene: TRBJ1-1; D gene: -; clone size: -; V gene: TRBV5-6
CDR3 protein: CASSLGQGRGITQYF; CDR3 DNA: TGTGCCAGCAGCCTCGGACAGGGTAGGGGTATAACCCAGTACTTC; J gene: TRBJ2-5; D gene: TRBD1; clone size: -; V gene: TRBV3-1/TRBV3-2
CDR3 protein: CATKVLGQGFLGYTF; CDR3 DNA: TGTGCCACCAAAGTCCTGGGACAGGGGTTCCTCGGCTACACCTTC; J gene: TRBJ1-2; D gene: TRBD1; clone size: -; V gene: TRBV6-5
CDR3 protein: CSVENRDRGDYGYTF; CDR3 DNA: TGCAGCGTGGAAAACCGGGACAGGGGGGACTATGGCTACACCTTC; J gene: TRBJ1-2; D gene: TRBD1; clone size: -; V gene: TRBV29-1
CDR3 protein: CASSLVAALRGDTQYF; CDR3 DNA: TGTGCCAGCAGCTTAGTCGCGGCCCTTAGAGGAGATACGCAGTATTTT; J gene: TRBJ2-3; D gene: -; clone size: -; V gene: TRBV7-9
CDR3 protein: CASRDRVNSPLHF; CDR3 DNA: TGTGCCAGCCGGGACAGGGTTAATTCACCCCTCCACTTT; J gene: TRBJ1-6; D gene: TRBD1; clone size: -; V gene: TRBV19
CDR3 protein: CASSERLAGNTGELFF; CDR3 DNA: TGTGCCAGCAGCGAGAGACTAGCGGGGAACACCGGGGAGCTGTTTTTT; J gene: TRBJ2-2; D gene: TRBD2; clone size: -; V gene: TRBV9
CDR3 protein: CASRDSDGYNEQFF; CDR3 DNA: TGTGCCAGCAGGGACAGTGACGGGTACAATGAGCAGTTCTTC; J gene: TRBJ2-1; D gene: TRBD1; clone size: -; V gene: TRBV19
CDR3 protein: CASSPGQSSGNTIYF; CDR3 DNA: TGTGCCAGCAGCCCGGGACAATCCTCTGGAAACACCATATATTTT; J gene: TRBJ1-3; D gene: -; clone size: -; V gene: TRBV7-6
CDR3 protein: CASSEKSSGANVLTF; CDR3 DNA: TGTGCCAGCAGTGAGAAGAGCTCTGGGGCCAACGTCCTGACTTTC; J gene: TRBJ2-6; D gene: -; clone size: few; V gene: TRBV25-1
CDR3 protein: CASSPQGGGLEAFF; CDR3 DNA: TGTGCCAGCAGCCCACAAGGGGGGGGCCTTGAAGCTTTCTTT; J gene: TRBJ1-1; D gene: -; clone size: -; V gene: TRBV7-9
CDR3 protein: CASRVWGRGTNEKLFF; CDR3 DNA: TGTGCCAGCCGGGTATGGGGACGGGGGACTAATGAAAAACTGTTTTTT; J gene: TRBJ1-4; D gene: -; clone size: once; V gene: TRBV27
CDR3 protein: CASTRGVNYGYTF; CDR3 DNA: TGTGCCAGCACCCGAGGAGTTAACTATGGCTACACCTTC; J gene: TRBJ1-2; D gene: -; clone size: -; V gene: TRBV5-4
CDR3 protein: CASSPPHATGTKQYF; CDR3 DNA: TGTGCCAGCTCACCCCCTCACGCGACAGGAACGAAGCAGTACTTC; J gene: TRBJ2-7; D gene: -; clone size: -; V gene: TRBV18
CDR3 protein: CASSPGQGNQPQHF; CDR3 DNA: TGCGCCAGCAGCCCGGGACAGGGCAATCAGCCCCAGCATTTT; J gene: TRBJ1-5; D gene: TRBD1; clone size: -; V gene: TRBV5-1
CDR3 protein: CASSQESVSPEAFF; CDR3 DNA: TGTGCCAGCAGCCAAGAATCGGTCTCCCCCGAGGCTTTCTTT; J gene: TRBJ1-1; D gene: -; clone size: -; V gene: TRBV5-4
CDR3 protein: CASSLPAAGNTIYF; CDR3 DNA: TGTGCCAGCAGCTTGCCAGCGGCTGGAAACACCATATATTTT; J gene: TRBJ1-3; D gene: -; clone size: -; V gene: TRBV5-5
CDR3 protein: CASSWGQGVYGYTF; CDR3 DNA: TGTGCCAGCAGCTGGGGACAGGGCGTCTATGGCTACACCTTC; J gene: TRBJ1-2; D gene: TRBD1; clone size: once; V gene: TRBV7-9
CDR3 protein: CASSLDSGNRYNEQFF; CDR3 DNA: TGTGCCAGCAGCTTAGATAGCGGGAATAGATACAATGAGCAGTTCTTC; J gene: TRBJ2-1; D gene: TRBD2; clone size: few; V gene: TRBV7-2
CDR3 protein: CASSSQGREKLFF; CDR3 DNA: TGTGCCAGCAGTTCCCAGGGCCGGGAAAAACTGTTTTTT; J gene: TRBJ1-4; D gene: -; clone size: -; V gene: TRBV2
CDR3 protein: CASSIRQGSVDYGYTF; CDR3 DNA: TGTGCCAGTAGTATCCGACAGGGGAGCGTGGACTATGGCTACACCTTC; J gene: TRBJ1-2; D gene: TRBD1; clone size: -; V gene: TRBV19
CDR3 protein: CASSLEGGAAKNIQYF; CDR3 DNA: TGTGCCAGCAGCTTAGAGGGGGGGGCTGCCAAAAACATTCAGTACTTC; J gene: TRBJ2-4; D gene: -; clone size: -; V gene: TRBV7-6
CDR3 protein: CASSFTQGRFINQPQHF; CDR3 DNA: TGTGCCAGCAGCTTCACTCAGGGTCGGTTTATCAATCAGCCCCAGCATTTT; J gene: TRBJ1-5; D gene: -; clone size: -; V gene: TRBV11-2
CDR3 protein: CASRRQGASGNTIYF; CDR3 DNA: TGTGCCAGCAGACGACAGGGGGCGAGTGGAAACACCATATATTTT; J gene: TRBJ1-3; D gene: TRBD1; clone size: few; V gene: TRBV3-1/TRBV3-2
CDR3 protein: CASSLVSGELFF; CDR3 DNA: TGTGCCAGCAGCTTAGTATCCGGGGAGCTGTTTTTT; J gene: TRBJ2-2; D gene: -; clone size: once; V gene: TRBV7-2
CDR3 protein: CASSLRLAADTQYF; CDR3 DNA: TGTGCCAGCAGTTTAAGACTAGCGGCAGATACGCAGTATTTT; J gene: TRBJ2-3; D gene: TRBD2; clone size: -; V gene: TRBV27
CDR3 protein: CASSLRGLDTEAFF; CDR3 DNA: TGCGCCAGCAGCTTGAGGGGCTTGGACACTGAAGCTTTCTTT; J gene: TRBJ1-1; D gene: -; clone size: -; V gene: TRBV5-1
CDR3 protein: CASSLLPGQWTEAFF; CDR3 DNA: TGTGCCAGCAGCCTCCTACCGGGACAGTGGACTGAAGCTTTCTTT; J gene: TRBJ1-1; D gene: TRBD1; clone size: -; V gene: TRBV7-3
CDR3 protein: CASSGASRNQPQHF; CDR3 DNA: TGTGCCAGCAGTGGGGCTTCGCGCAATCAGCCCCAGCATTTT; J gene: TRBJ1-5; D gene: -; clone size: -; V gene: TRBV6-2/TRBV6-3
CDR3 protein: CAITRRPGQGADEQYF; CDR3 DNA: TGTGCCATCACTAGAAGACCGGGACAGGGGGCTGACGAGCAGTACTTC; J gene: TRBJ2-7; D gene: TRBD1; clone size: once; V gene: TRBV10-3
CDR3 protein: CASSIGPPGQGAEAFF; CDR3 DNA: TGTGCCAGCTCAATAGGGCCTCCGGGACAGGGGGCTGAAGCTTTCTTT; J gene: TRBJ1-1; D gene: TRBD1; clone size: -; V gene: TRBV18
CDR3 protein: CASSSFVGLAGASGANVLTF; CDR3 DNA: TGTGCCAGCAGCTCCTTCGTTGGACTAGCGGGGGCTTCTGGGGCCAACGTCCTGACTTTC; J gene: TRBJ2-6; D gene: TRBD2; clone size: -; V gene: TRBV7-3
CDR3 protein: CASSMGRQGSIVDGYTF; CDR3 DNA: TGTGCCAGTAGTATGGGCCGACAGGGGAGTATAGTAGATGGCTACACCTTC; J gene: TRBJ1-2; D gene: TRBD1; clone size: -; V gene: TRBV19
CDR3 protein: CASSFGTGRGTQYF; CDR3 DNA: TGTGCCAGCAGCTTCGGGACAGGTCGAGGCACGCAGTATTTT; J gene: TRBJ2-3; D gene: TRBD1; clone size: once; V gene: TRBV5-4
CDR3 protein: CASSQGEDWPEAFF; CDR3 DNA: TGCGCCAGCAGCCAAGGTGAGGATTGGCCTGAAGCTTTCTTT; J gene: TRBJ1-1; D gene: -; clone size: -; V gene: TRBV4-1
CDR3 protein: CASSDTNTGELFF; CDR3 DNA: TGTGCCAGTAGTGACACGAACACCGGGGAGCTGTTTTTT; J gene: TRBJ2-2; D gene: -; clone size: -; V gene: TRBV19
CDR3 protein: CASSLGRGDQPQHF; CDR3 DNA: TGTGCCAGCAGCTTGGGCAGGGGGGATCAGCCCCAGCATTTT; J gene: TRBJ1-5; D gene: TRBD1; clone size: -; V gene: TRBV5-8
CDR3 protein: CASSPGGGALEQYF; CDR3 DNA: TGTGCCAGCAGCCCCGGCGGGGGGGCCCTCGAGCAGTACTTC; J gene: TRBJ2-7; D gene: TRBD2; clone size: -; V gene: TRBV7-3
CDR3 protein: CASSMAGGGEFF; CDR3 DNA: TGTGCCAGTAGTATGGCGGGGGGCGGGGAGTTCTTC; J gene: TRBJ2-1; D gene: TRBD2; clone size: -; V gene: TRBV19
CDR3 protein: CASSQHIRGTQYF; CDR3 DNA: TGTGCCAGCAGCCAACATATACGGGGGACCCAGTACTTC; J gene: TRBJ2-5; D gene: -; clone size: -; V gene: TRBV14
CDR3 protein: CASSLDRGRSNYGYTF; CDR3 DNA: TGTGCCAGCAGCTTGGACAGGGGGCGGTCTAACTATGGCTACACCTTC; J gene: TRBJ1-2; D gene: TRBD1; clone size: once; V gene: TRBV7-2
CDR3 protein: CASRTPGQGPGHQPQHF; CDR3 DNA: TGTGCCAGCCGAACACCGGGACAGGGGCCGGGTCATCAGCCCCAGCATTTT; J gene: TRBJ1-5; D gene: TRBD1; clone size: -; V gene: TRBV19
CDR3 protein: CASSFRGGSSYNEQFF; CDR3 DNA: TGTGCCAGTAGTTTCCGCGGGGGGAGCTCCTACAATGAGCAGTTCTTC; J gene: TRBJ2-1; D gene: TRBD2; clone size: -; V gene: TRBV19
CDR3 protein: CASSSQGTYEQYF; CDR3 DNA: TGTGCCAGCAGTTCACAGGGAACCTACGAGCAGTACTTC; J gene: TRBJ2-7; D gene: -; clone size: -; V gene: TRBV6-5
CDR3 protein: CASSFTQGNAAGANVLTF; CDR3 DNA: TGTGCCAGCAGTTTCACCCAGGGGAATGCAGCTGGGGCCAACGTCCTGACTTTC; J gene: TRBJ2-6; D gene: -; clone size: -; V gene: TRBV28
CDR3 protein: CASSLDRETGLFF; CDR3 DNA: TGTGCCAGCAGCTTAGATCGGGAGACAGGGCTGTTCTTC; J gene: TRBJ2-1; D gene: -; clone size: -; V gene: TRBV11-2